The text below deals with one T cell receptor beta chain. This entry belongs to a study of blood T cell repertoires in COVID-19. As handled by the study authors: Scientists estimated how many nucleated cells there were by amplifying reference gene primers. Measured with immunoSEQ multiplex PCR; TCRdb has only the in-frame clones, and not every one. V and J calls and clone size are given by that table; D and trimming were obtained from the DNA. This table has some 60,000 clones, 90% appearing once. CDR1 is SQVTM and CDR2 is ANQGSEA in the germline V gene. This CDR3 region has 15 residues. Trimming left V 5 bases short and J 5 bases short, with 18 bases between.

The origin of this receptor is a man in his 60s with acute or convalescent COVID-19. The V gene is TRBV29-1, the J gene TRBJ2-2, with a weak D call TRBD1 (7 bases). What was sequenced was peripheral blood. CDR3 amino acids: CSVFETGEVTGELFF. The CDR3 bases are TGCAGCGTTTTCGAAACAGGGGAGGTAACCGGGGAGCTGTTTTTT.